These T cell receptor beta chains were read from a single sample in a study of metastatic and nonmetastatic thyroid tumors. MiXCR re-clonotyped the PCR reads for TCRdb. The sample consists of about 85,000 clones, 7.5% to 9% of them appearing once. The material sequenced was blood. These receptors all stem from a female donor with papillary thyroid cancer or a benign thyroid nodule (not recorded which). Some clones in this sample may be carry-over from other donors' samples. The conserved cysteine and the conserved F or W are not part of the CDR3 here.

V	J	CDR3
TRBV6-4	TRBJ2-1	ASSDRDGGADEQF
TRBV29-1	TRBJ1-3	SAQSPGTGDGNTIY
TRBV6-1	TRBJ1-4	ASSEVSPNEKLF
TRBV10-3	TRBJ1-4	AIRATGGTNEKLF
TRBV28	TRBJ1-1	ASSLWTLGAF
TRBV6-4	TRBJ1-6	ASSTDRANSPLH
TRBV9	TRBJ2-3	ASSVIAGERTDTQY
TRBV3-1	TRBJ2-3	ASSPRSGSRTDTQY
TRBV2	TRBJ2-3	ASRKGLIADTQY
TRBV6-4	TRBJ2-3	ASSDETGKDTQY
TRBV4-1	TRBJ1-2	ASSDTGVGYT
TRBV12-3/TRBV12-4	TRBJ2-7	ASSSPSVWAAYEQY
TRBV3-1	TRBJ2-7	ASSQSQNSYEQY
TRBV19	TRBJ2-5	ASSRSGASGLETQY
TRBV20-1	TRBJ1-5	SARVGVSSNQPQH
TRBV11-2	TRBJ2-5	ASSERGGGGLLRSRETQY
TRBV28	TRBJ1-1	ASSLHHAVNTEAF
TRBV6-1	TRBJ2-1	ASTPSRLAGNEQF
TRBV6-1	TRBJ2-1	ASLGLAGYEQF
TRBV6-1	TRBJ2-1	ASPRGDEQF
TRBV20-1	TRBJ1-1	SARDPRKNTEAF
TRBV6-1	TRBJ2-7	ASSAGTGLYEQY
TRBV6-1	TRBJ2-7	ASRIPGTYEQY
TRBV2	TRBJ2-4	ASSTDPGDIQY
TRBV18	TRBJ1-2	ASSSGTGATYGYT
TRBV25-1	TRBJ1-6	ASSEYGNSPLH
TRBV5-6	TRBJ2-7	ASSFRIRGLEQY
TRBV2	TRBJ1-3	ASGAWPTSHFSGNTIY
TRBV5-1	TRBJ2-5	ASSFGTVQETQY
TRBV28	TRBJ1-5	ASSSPRRGSNQPKH
TRBV7-3	TRBJ1-2	ASSSDRGIGYT
TRBV20-1	TRBJ2-3	SAPKLAGETY
TRBV11-2	TRBJ2-3	ASSLEPVPRWDTQY
TRBV6-1	TRBJ2-5	ASSHAGAQETQY
TRBV30	TRBJ2-5	AWSGGGAPETQY
TRBV6-1	TRBJ1-5	ANSEQGDSNQPQH
TRBV6-5	TRBJ1-2	ASKLSGGQGFRGYGYT
TRBV6-1	TRBJ1-2	ASSPRVAAFYGYT
TRBV28	TRBJ1-1	ASSLPTETEAF
TRBV20-1	TRBJ2-7	SARGRGVSYEQY
TRBV2	TRBJ2-3	ASSAGGRADTQY